These 18 T cell receptor beta chains were all obtained from the same sample, sequenced in a study of human T cells and chemical hapten exposure. Described time point: patch test 1, 2 weeks after DPC sensitization. Treatment specified: therapeutic diphenylcyclopropenone sensitization with weekly scalp DPC. MiXCR, run by TCRdb on the RACE reads, gives a single entry per CDR3 protein. This sample has tens of thousands of distinct CDR3 sequences; 7.5% to 9.5% occur once, and the top ten carry roughly 1.5%. The sequencing used whole blood, collected in connection with sensitization to the hapten diphenylcyclopropenone (DPC). The receptors were sampled from a woman in her twenties or thirties with alopecia areata. Some clones in this sample may be carry-over from other donors' samples.

This clonotype was picked up many times. J is TRBJ2-7 and V is TRBV6-5, with a possible D match to TRBD1 (7 bases). CDR1 MNHEY and CDR2 SVGAGI come from the germline V gene. There are 13 residues in the CDR3. Trimming removed 9 bases at V and 2 bases at J, with 14 bases between. Here the CDR3 reads CASSRGAPYEQYF. Written as DNA, the CDR3 is TGTGCCAGTTCCAGGGGGGCCCCCTACGAGCAGTACTTC.

This chain uses TRBV20-1 with TRBJ1-2; 7 nucleotides match TRBD1. Germline-derived CDR1 and CDR2 are DFQATT and SNEGSKA (reference sequence). This CDR3 is 14 amino acids long. V dropped 0 bases and J dropped 5; count of bases not matched to a gene: 6. The CDR3 here is CSAREGQRSYGYTF. CDR3 nucleotides: TGCAGTGCTAGAGAGGGACAGCGCTCGTATGGCTACACCTTC.

This clonotype turned up a few times. The rearrangement joins TRBV30 to TRBJ2-3; 9 nucleotides match TRBD2. This CDR3 has 16 amino acids. Germline V CDR1 and CDR2: GTSNPN, SVGIG (reference sequence). V lost 0 bases, J lost 3 bases, and 7 bases stayed unmatched. CDR3 loop: CAWSVQTSGRTDTQYF. CDR3 nucleotides: TGTGCCTGGAGTGTACAGACTAGCGGCCGGACAGATACGCAGTATTTT.

V is TRBV7-2 and J is TRBJ1-5; D is ambiguous. The CDR3 totals 15 residues. V dropped 5 bases and J dropped 3 bases, with 14 bases sitting between them. Looked up from germline, CDR1 is SGHTA and CDR2 is FQGNSA. The CDR3, as DNA: TGTGCCAGCAGCCTGGCGGGCAAAAACAATCAGCCCCAGCATTTT. This codes for CASSLAGKNNQPQHF. The whole variable domain, filled in from reference TRBV7-2 and TRBJ1-5, reads GAGVSQSPSNKVTEKGKDVELRCDPISGHTALYWYRQSLGQGLEFLIYFQGNSAPDKSGLPSDRFSAERTGGSVSTLTIQRTQQEDSAVYLCASSLAGKNNQPQHFGDGTRLSIL.

This clonotype was recorded many times. The chain has TRBV11-1 and TRBJ2-2; no reliable D call. This CDR3 region has 15 residues. V was clipped by 1 base and J by 0 bases, with 6 bases between them. CDR1 is SGHAT, CDR2 FQDESV, per germline (reference sequence). Here the CDR3 reads CASSLVHPNTGELFF. CDR3 bases: TGTGCCAGCAGCTTAGTACACCCGAACACCGGGGAGCTGTTTTTT.

This clonotype was seen only a few times. The chain is built from TRBV7-9 and TRBJ1-4; D call uncertain. Germline CDR1 is SEHNR and CDR2 is FQNEAQ (reference sequence). This CDR3 region has 15 residues. Between the trimmed V and J ends, which lost 6 bases and 0 bases, there was a span of 11 bases. The chain's CDR3 is CASSRLLPTNEKLFF. The CDR3 bases are TGTGCCAGCAGTAGACTCCTCCCAACTAATGAAAAACTGTTTTTT.

This clonotype was picked up many times. The V and J genes are TRBV6-5 and TRBJ2-3; D ambiguous. The V gene's germline CDR1 is MNHEY and CDR2 SVGAGI. V lost 5 bases and J lost 4, with 4 bases in between. The CDR3 covers 11 residues. CDR3 loop: CASSKADTQYF. The CDR3 DNA follows: TGTGCCAGCAGTAAAGCAGATACGCAGTATTTT.

Only a few counts were recorded for this clonotype. The chain has TRBV3-1 and TRBJ1-1, with D possibly matching TRBD1 (5 bases). Germline CDR1 reads LGHDT; CDR2 reads YNNKEL (reference sequence). The CDR3 spans 13 residues. The V and J ends lost 3 bases and 6 bases respectively, with 11 bases between them. Here the CDR3 reads CASSHGADAEAFF. For the CDR3, the DNA is TGTGCCAGCAGCCACGGGGCGGACGCTGAAGCTTTCTTT.

This clonotype was observed at least ten times. V usage is TRBV20-1 and J usage is TRBJ2-3; no reliable D call. Germline V gene data show CDR1 as DFQATT and CDR2 as SNEGSKA (reference sequence). There are 15 residues in the CDR3. V was cut by 0 bases and J by 2 bases, with 12 bases left in between. CDR3 nucleotide sequence: TGCAGTGCTAGAGACTACTTGCCCCCCACAGATACGCAGTATTTT. Translating gives CSARDYLPPTDTQYF.

Concerning this clonotype: Germline and junction disagree at one end, which may indicate a read error. The chain employs TRBV6-1 and TRBJ1-4, with TRBD1 identical over 11 bases. This CDR3 is built from 16 residues. CDR1 and CDR2 from the germline V gene are MNHNS and SASEGT. The CDR3 DNA reads as TGTGCCAGCAGTCCGGGACAGGGGGTTTATAATAAAAAACTGTTTTTT. Amino acids: CASSPGQGVYNKKLFF.

The chain has TRBV6-6 and TRBJ1-2; maybe TRBD1 (6 bases). V shed 6 bases and J shed 8 bases, with 31 bases lying between them. Germline values: CDR1 MNHNY, CDR2 SVGAGI (reference sequence). The CDR3 totals 18 residues. Written as DNA, the CDR3 is TGTGCCAGCAGCTCCACCAACCAAGGACAGCTCCGAGCAGGGGGCTACACCTTC. Its translation: CASSSTNQGQLRAGGYTF.

This clonotype was seen a handful of times. This sequence joins TRBV4-2 and TRBJ1-2, with a possible D match to TRBD1 (6 bases). Germline V gives CDR1 LGHNA, CDR2 YNFKEQ. This CDR3 spans 15 amino acids. Deletions cut 0 bases from V and 5 bases from J, with 13 bases between. The CDR3 region is CASSQDDDRPYGYTF. CDR3 nucleotides: TGTGCCAGCAGCCAAGACGATGACAGGCCGTATGGCTACACCTTC.

This clonotype was recorded at least ten times. The chain joins TRBV7-2 to TRBJ1-6, with 7 bases that match TRBD1. The CDR3 extends over 14 amino acids. Trimming at V came to 5 bases and at J to 9 bases, leaving 7 bases not matched to a gene. CDR1 is SGHTA and CDR2 is FQGNSA in the germline V gene. The CDR3 nucleotides are TGTGCCAGCAGCATCACAGGGGATGGTTCACCCCTCCACTTT. It translates to CASSITGDGSPLHF. The whole variable domain, remainder taken from reference TRBV7-2 and TRBJ1-6, is GAGVSQSPSNKVTEKGKDVELRCDPISGHTALYWYRQSLGQGLEFLIYFQGNSAPDKSGLPSDRFSAERTGGSVSTLTIQRTQQEDSAVYLCASSITGDGSPLHFGNGTRLTVT.

This clonotype was observed at least ten times. The V gene is TRBV19, the J gene TRBJ2-1; 8 bases are shared with TRBD2. The germline CDR1 and CDR2 sequences are LNHDA and SQIVND (reference sequence). The CDR3 has 16 residues. Germline trimming cut 2 bases from V and 4 bases from J; bases unmatched to any gene: 7. CDR3 sequence reads: CASSISAGGDYNEQFF. CDR3 DNA sequence: TGTGCCAGTAGTATAAGCGCGGGGGGCGATTACAATGAGCAGTTCTTC. Combining the CDR3 with reference TRBV19 and TRBJ2-1 gives the whole variable domain DGGITQSPKYLFRKEGQNVTLSCEQNLNHDAMYWYRQDPGQGLRLIYYSQIVNDFQKGDIAEGYSVSREKKESFPLTVTSAQKNPTAFYLCASSISAGGDYNEQFFGPGTRLTVL.

Details on this clonotype: It may be a read error: a sequence one base away is much more abundant. V usage is TRBV11-2 and J usage is TRBJ1-2, with 12 nucleotides matching TRBD1. CDR1 SGHAT and CDR2 FQNNGV come from the germline V gene. The CDR3 covers 15 residues. The CDR3 bases are TGTGTCAGCAGCTTAGAGGGACAGGGGGCAGGTGGCTACACCTTC. Translation: CVSSLEGQGAGGYTF.

Many counts were recorded for this clonotype. The CDR3 spells CASSLSRDTQYF. DNA of the CDR3: TGTGCCAGCAGCCTCTCCCGAGATACGCAGTATTTT. The gene calls are TRBV3-1 and TRBJ2-3; no clear D. Trimming left V 4 bases short and J 5 bases short, with 7 bases between. The CDR3 extends over 12 amino acids. Germline V gene data show CDR1 as LGHDT and CDR2 as YNNKEL (reference sequence).

The J gene is TRBJ1-2, the V gene TRBV12-3 or TRBV12-4, with D unclear. This CDR3 contains 14 residues. The V end lost 4 bases, the J end lost 5 bases, and 14 bases lay between the germline ends. In DNA, the CDR3 is TGTGCCAGCAGTTCGGTGTCGTCCTTTTATGGCTACACCTTC. Its translation is CASSSVSSFYGYTF.

The rearrangement uses TRBV12-3 or TRBV12-4 and TRBJ2-3, with 8 nucleotides matching TRBD2. The CDR3 has 14 amino acids. The V and J ends lost 1 base and 4 bases, in that order; junction bases with no gene match: 1. DNA for the CDR3: TGTGCCAGCAGTTTAGAGCGGGGGTCAGATACGCAGTATTTT. It codes for CASSLERGSDTQYF.